These 2 T cell receptor beta chains originate from one sample sequenced in a study of CXCR3-negative and CXCR3-positive naive CD8 T cells. Study-wide results and caveats: CXCR3-positive naive cells had TRB CDR3s that were more hydrophobic than CXCR3-negative naive cells had.

No antigen has been assigned to these receptors. The TRB cDNA libraries were prepared by 5' RACE with UMI labels. For each CDR3 protein, TCRdb gives one entry from its re-call of the 5' RACE reads, without DNA. Recorded for this sample: roughly 110,000 distinct CDR3 sequences. Source material: naive CXCR3+ CD8+ T cells from blood. Subset defined: CD45RO-CCR7+CD27+CD95- naive CD8+ T cells expressing CXCR3 (TNR3+). These receptors originate from a human donor in good health. Some clones in this sample may be carry-over from other donors' samples.

The chain carries TRBV5-1 and TRBJ1-4. CDR1 is SGHRS and CDR2 is YFSETQ in the germline V gene. There are 13 residues in the CDR3. CDR3: CASSLTGYEKLFF.

The chain's CDR3 is CASSPPSGWADTQYF. The rearrangement joins TRBV18 to TRBJ2-3. CDR1 and CDR2 from the germline V gene are KGHSH and LQKENI. This CDR3 has 15 amino acids.